Following are 29 T cell receptor beta chains from one sample sequenced in a study of naive and memory T cell subsets. The library had UMIs added by 3' ligation of an oligonucleotide to TCR cDNA. Amplification of ligated cDNA took four PCR rounds with SP2 and nested alpha and beta constant primers. A single record per CDR3 protein comes from TCRdb applying MiXCR to the UMI-ligation and nested PCR reads. The sample lists 25,000 to 30,000 distinct CDR3 sequences; around 5.3% were seen once. The sequenced sample consisted of blood. These receptors were taken from an adult in good health.

This clonotype appeared a few times. J is TRBJ2-7 and V is TRBV7-3, with TRBD1 matching over 8 bases. This CDR3 spans 14 amino acids. V lost 5 bases and J lost 6; bases outside the gene matches: 9. Germline CDR1 reads SGHTA; CDR2 reads FQGTGA. This CDR3 reads CASSLTGGYSEQYF. CDR3 coding DNA: TGTGCCAGCAGCCTTACAGGGGGATATAGCGAGCAGTACTTC.

This clonotype was observed at least ten times. A read error may explain this, as a much larger clone is one base away. CDR3 sequence (DNA): TGTGCCAGCAGTCCCATCCGGCAGGACAGGGGGGATGGGCCCCAGCATTTT. It codes for CASSPIRQDRGDGPQHF. The rearrangement uses TRBV6-5 and TRBJ1-5; 10 nucleotides match TRBD1. Germline loops: CDR1 MNHEY, CDR2 SVGAGI. The CDR3 totals 17 residues. J gave up 9 bases and V 5 bases, and 16 bases lay outside the gene matches.

This clonotype was detected only a few times. The chain uses TRBV29-1 and TRBJ1-3; D gene unclear. V shed 4 bases and J shed 3 bases, with 7 bases lying between them. CDR1 is SQVTM, CDR2 ANQGSEA, per germline. The length of the CDR3 is 12 residues. The CDR3 sequence: CSVGGCGNTIYF. CDR3 coding DNA: TGCAGCGTTGGCGGGTGTGGAAACACCATATATTTT.

This clonotype was recorded many times. V is TRBV12-3 or TRBV12-4 and J is TRBJ2-5; 9 bases align to TRBD2. Unmatched junction bases numbered 21, after V lost 6 bases and J lost 4 bases. The CDR3 has 19 amino acids. CDR3 loop: CASSNFRETSGVRGETQYF. In nucleotides, the CDR3 is TGTGCCAGCAGCAATTTCCGGGAGACTAGCGGAGTAAGAGGAGAGACCCAGTACTTC.

This clonotype has a handful of counts. The V call is TRBV7-9, the J call TRBJ2-7; 9 bases are a match to TRBD1. In germline, CDR1 is SEHNR, CDR2 FQNEAQ (reference sequence). The J segment lost 3 bases and the V segment lost 5 bases, leaving 5 bases of the junction unmatched. This CDR3 has 14 amino acids. CDR3 nucleotide sequence: TGTGCCAGCAGCACCGGGACAGGGTTCTACGAGCAGTACTTC. It specifies CASSTGTGFYEQYF.

This clonotype was seen repeatedly, ten times or more. The chain couples TRBV29-1 to TRBJ2-5; D unresolved. CDR1 and CDR2 from the germline V gene are SQVTM and ANQGSEA. The V end was cut by 4 bases, the J end by 3 bases, with 6 bases between. The CDR3 contains 11 residues. The CDR3 reads CSVVLEETQYF. Here the CDR3 DNA reads TGCAGCGTTGTACTTGAAGAGACCCAGTACTTC.

This clonotype was recorded many times. The chain has TRBV28 and TRBJ1-5, with D possibly matching TRBD1 (5 bases). Germline lookup yields CDR1 MDHEN and CDR2 SYDVKM. The V and J ends lost 0 bases and 3 bases respectively, with 15 bases between them. The length of the CDR3 is 17 residues. The CDR3 DNA is TGTGCCAGCAGTTTATGGGCAACAGGCCAGACCAATCAGCCCCAGCATTTT. It yields the protein CASSLWATGQTNQPQHF.

The table lists this clonotype with many counts. The chain uses TRBV7-3 and TRBJ1-2, with a weak D call TRBD1 (5 bases). The CDR3 covers 13 residues. The V and J ends lost 4 bases and 8 bases respectively, with 14 bases between them. Germline assignment: CDR1 SGHTA and CDR2 FQGTGA. The CDR3 is CASSSETGGGYTF. The CDR3 coding sequence is TGTGCCAGCAGCTCTGAAACCGGGGGAGGCTACACCTTC.

This clonotype was seen at least ten times. The V gene is TRBV20-1, the J gene TRBJ2-3, with 7 bases that match TRBD2. The junction had 12 bases not matched to a gene; V was cut back by 6 bases and J by 6 bases. CDR3 size: 14 residues. Looked up from germline, CDR1 is DFQATT and CDR2 is SNEGSKA (reference sequence). Here the CDR3 reads CSALSGRLLDTQYF. Written as DNA, the CDR3 is TGCAGTGCCCTTAGCGGGCGCCTTCTCGATACGCAGTATTTT.

This clonotype occurred many times. This chain links TRBV19 with TRBJ2-1, with D uncertain. This CDR3 is built from 17 residues. Trimming removed 5 bases at V and 5 bases at J, with 22 bases between. In germline, CDR1 is LNHDA, CDR2 SQIVND (reference sequence). CDR3 sequence reads: CASSVGQIDILDNEQFF. DNA of the CDR3: TGTGCCAGTAGTGTGGGCCAGATCGATATCCTTGACAATGAGCAGTTCTTC.

This clonotype has at least ten counts. This chain uses TRBV12-3 or TRBV12-4 with TRBJ2-1; a weak D match, TRBD1 (6 bases). The CDR3 runs 14 residues. V dropped 3 bases and J dropped 7 bases, with 13 bases sitting between them. The CDR3: CASSLPGARNEQFF. The CDR3 region has the DNA TGTGCCAGCAGTTTGCCAGGGGCTAGGAATGAGCAGTTCTTC.

This chain joins TRBV12-3 or TRBV12-4 and TRBJ2-5; the match to TRBD2 covers 7 bases. The CDR3 covers 15 residues. V trimming: 4 bases; J trimming: 2 bases; junction bases outside the gene matches: 7. In nucleotides, the CDR3 is TGTGCCAGCAGTTATGGGGGGGACCTACAAGAGACCCAGTACTTC. This codes for CASSYGGDLQETQYF.

This clonotype was recorded many times. The chain is built from TRBV20-1 and TRBJ2-2; 9 bases are shared with TRBD1. The CDR3 runs 15 residues. CDR1 and CDR2 from the germline V gene are DFQATT and SNEGSKA (reference sequence). Unmatched junction bases numbered 7, after V lost 2 bases and J lost 6 bases. As DNA, the CDR3 is TGCAGTGCTAGAAAGCCACAGGGGGCGGCCGGGGAGCTGTTTTTT. The encoded protein is CSARKPQGAAGELFF.

Many counts were recorded for this clonotype. CDR3 in DNA: TGTGCCAGCAGCAAGAGGGTGGAGACCCAGTACTTC. Translation: CASSKRVETQYF. This sequence joins TRBV7-2 and TRBJ2-5, with D possibly matching TRBD2 (5 bases). Germline V CDR1 and CDR2: SGHTA, FQGNSA. V lost 5 bases to trimming and J lost 5 bases, with 9 bases between them. CDR3 length equals 12 residues.

Many counts were recorded for this clonotype. The rearrangement joins TRBV18 to TRBJ1-1, with D perhaps TRBD1 (5 bases). This CDR3 contains 14 residues. V was clipped by 5 bases and J by 4 bases, with 14 bases between them. Germline lookup yields CDR1 KGHSH and CDR2 LQKENI. This chain's CDR3 is CASSVAQGSTEAFF. CDR3 DNA sequence: TGTGCCAGCTCAGTCGCTCAGGGCAGCACTGAAGCTTTCTTT.

In its sample, this clonotype was seen many times. The chain is built from TRBV6-5 and TRBJ1-2, with D uncertain. CDR3 length: 15 amino acids. V was cut by 0 bases and J by 7 bases, with 15 bases left in between. The germline V gene encodes CDR1 MNHEY and CDR2 SVGAGI. CDR3 DNA sequence: TGTGCCAGCAGTTACTCTCCCGCGGTTGCGGGTGGCTACACCTTC. It is translated as CASSYSPAVAGGYTF.

This clonotype is judged medium-sized. This chain connects TRBV20-1 to TRBJ2-3, with TRBD2 as a possible D gene (6 bases). The CDR3 is 12 amino acids. CDR1 is DFQATT and CDR2 is SNEGSKA in the germline V gene (reference sequence). In DNA, the CDR3 is TGCTCTGGGACTTCGAACACAGATACGCAGTATTTT. Encoded protein: CSGTSNTDTQYF.

In this sample, this clonotype turned up a few times. The V and J genes are TRBV14 and TRBJ1-2; the match to TRBD1 covers 7 bases. CDR1 is SGHDN, CDR2 FVKESK, per germline. The CDR3 extends over 15 amino acids. V shed 0 bases and J 8 bases; nucleotides not matched to a gene: 9. The CDR3 coding sequence is TGTGCCAGCAGCCAAGATCTAAGGGGGCCTAGCGGCTACACCTTC. It translates to CASSQDLRGPSGYTF.

This clonotype was seen ten or more times. In DNA, the CDR3 is TGTGCCAGCAGCCTAGCATTCGGAAACATTCAGTACTTC. The encoded protein is CASSLAFGNIQYF. The V gene is TRBV6-2 or TRBV6-3, the J gene TRBJ2-4, with TRBD2 as a possible D gene (5 bases). V was pared by 6 bases and J by 6 bases, with 12 bases between. Germline loops: CDR1 MNHEY, CDR2 SVGEGT. The CDR3 is made up of 13 amino acids.

In this sample, this clonotype turned up many times. The CDR3 DNA reads TGCAGTGCTCGGGAGCCCGCACAGGGCAATGAGCAGTTCTTC. This translates into CSAREPAQGNEQFF. The V call is TRBV20-1, the J call TRBJ2-1; either TRBD1 or TRBD2 may fit D (6 bases each). V shed 5 bases and J shed 6 bases, with 17 bases lying between them. In germline, CDR1 is DFQATT, CDR2 SNEGSKA (reference sequence). The CDR3 loop spans 14 amino acids.

This clonotype was picked up many times. This chain connects TRBV6-2 or TRBV6-3 to TRBJ2-3, with D tentatively TRBD1 (5 bases). CDR1 and CDR2 from the germline V gene are MNHEY and SVGEGT. The CDR3 spans 15 residues. Deletions cut 0 bases from V and 4 bases from J, with 11 bases between. The CDR3 DNA follows: TGTGCCAGCAGTTACTCGTGGGGCCTCGCAGATACGCAGTATTTT. Translating it yields CASSYSWGLADTQYF.

This chain uses TRBV27 with TRBJ2-1, with 11 bases lining up with TRBD2. The CDR3 loop spans 15 amino acids. V was clipped by 6 bases and J by 4 bases; unmatched bases: 5. Germline CDR1 MNHEY, CDR2 SMNVEV (reference sequence). CDR3 DNA sequence: TGTGCCAGCAGCACAACTAGCGGGGGATACAATGAGCAGTTCTTC. Amino acid sequence: CASSTTSGGYNEQFF.

Ten or more counts support this clonotype. This chain links TRBV29-1 with TRBJ2-3; D gene uncertain. The CDR3 loop spans 14 amino acids. The V gene lost 6 bases and the J gene lost 2 bases, with 15 bases spanning the gap. Germline V gives CDR1 SQVTM, CDR2 ANQGSEA. CDR3 sequence (DNA): TGCAGCGTCGAAAGGACCCCCGACACAGATACGCAGTATTTT. This sequence encodes CSVERTPDTDTQYF.

This clonotype was picked up many times. This chain links TRBV20-1 with TRBJ2-1, with no clear D. The V end lost 5 bases, the J end lost 5 bases, and 10 bases lay between the germline ends. Per the germline V gene, CDR1 is DFQATT and CDR2 is SNEGSKA (reference sequence). This CDR3 is 12 amino acids long. In DNA, the CDR3 is TGCAGTGCTCCTAGTGATCACAATGAGCAGTTCTTC. Its protein is CSAPSDHNEQFF.

This clonotype was seen many times. The chain recombines TRBV9 with TRBJ2-1; possibly TRBD1 or TRBD2 for D (5 bases each). Trimming took off 0 bases at V and 0 bases at J, with 7 bases between the two ends. The germline CDR1 and CDR2 sequences are SGDLS and YYNGEE. CDR3 length: 15 residues. CDR3 DNA: TGTGCCAGCAGCGTAGGGGGGAACTCCTACAATGAGCAGTTCTTC. Translation gives CASSVGGNSYNEQFF.

Ten or more counts support this clonotype. V is TRBV7-9 and J is TRBJ2-1; no firm D call. Germline loops: CDR1 SEHNR, CDR2 FQNEAQ (reference sequence). The V and J ends lost 3 bases and 6 bases respectively, with 9 bases between them. The CDR3 runs 13 residues. Here the CDR3 DNA reads TGTGCCAGCAGCTTCGCCGGGCCCAATGAGCAGTTCTTC. Amino acid sequence: CASSFAGPNEQFF.

This clonotype occurred many times. This rearrangement joins TRBV7-2 to TRBJ1-2; unclear D gene. Germline V lookup: CDR1 SGHTA, CDR2 FQGNSA. This CDR3 has 14 residues. Trimming pared 5 bases from V and 8 bases from J, leaving 18 bases between. In DNA, the CDR3 is TGTGCCAGCAGCCCGCCCGGGAGTTCCGGAGGCTACACCTTC. Encoded protein: CASSPPGSSGGYTF. The full variable domain, its missing parts supplied by reference TRBV7-2 and TRBJ1-2, is GAGVSQSPSNKVTEKGKDVELRCDPISGHTALYWYRQSLGQGLEFLIYFQGNSAPDKSGLPSDRFSAERTGGSVSTLTIQRTQQEDSAVYLCASSPPGSSGGYTFGSGTRLTVV.

This clonotype was seen at least ten times. The CDR3 loop is CASSLPGARQPQHF. In DNA form, the CDR3 reads TGTGCCAGCAGCTTGCCGGGGGCTCGGCAGCCCCAGCATTTT. The V and J genes are TRBV7-9 and TRBJ1-5; possible D gene TRBD1, 6 bases. With 3 bases removed from V and 7 bases from J, the gap between germline ends came to 13 bases. The CDR3 is 14 residues long. Germline-derived CDR1 and CDR2 are SEHNR and FQNEAQ (reference sequence). The full variable domain, in which reference TRBV7-9 and TRBJ1-5 provide the parts outside the CDR3, is DTGVSQNPRHKITKRGQNVTFRCDPISEHNRLYWYRQTLGQGPEFLTYFQNEAQLEKSRLLSDRFSAERPKGSFSTLEIQRTEQGDSAMYLCASSLPGARQPQHFGDGTRLSIL.

In this sample, this clonotype turned up many times. The conserved final phenylalanine or tryptophan is absent from the CDR3, which likely points to a read error. It is unclear where the CDR3 begins or ends on the DNA, so no DNA is shown, and the CDR3 is as TCRdb lists it. The chain couples TRBV20-1 to TRBJ2-7. Per the germline V gene, CDR1 is DFQATT and CDR2 is SNEGSKA (reference sequence). The CDR3 length equals 9 residues, ends included. CDR3 loop: CSAREEWAI.